One T cell receptor beta chain is described in this entry. At the DNA level, this CDR3 is encoded by other sequences in the same sample as well. This sample stems from a study of control samples from healthy donors and cancer patients. Method: immunoSEQ multiplex PCR; TCRdb's copy keeps in-frame clones and lacks some. The profile shows 95,000 to 150,000 clones, approximately 88% of them singletons. The germline V gene encodes CDR1 LGHNA and CDR2 YSLEER. Trimming cost V 0 bases and J 1 base; bases outside gene matches: 4. This CDR3 comprises 18 residues. Sequencing was performed on blood. This TCR was sampled from a man in his forties or fifties in good health. The J gene is TRBJ2-2, the V gene TRBV4-3; TRBD2 aligns across 11 bases. In nucleotides, the CDR3 is TGCGCCAGCAGCCAAGAAACTAGCGGGGGACTGAACACCGGGGAGCTGTTTTTT. This translates into CASSQETSGGLNTGELFF.